The entry below describes one T cell receptor (beta chain). Its antigen is currently unknown. The sample comes from a study of vaccination effects on CD4 cells after COVID-19. Looking at the study overall: Each participant was given two doses of one vaccine (BNT162b2 or mRNA-1273). General study results and limits: Clones arising from infection and from vaccination showed marked clonal contraction late after vaccination.

Antigen-specific CD4+ T cells expanded by the ViraFEST assay with viral peptide pools were then sequenced. Upon completion of around 9 days in culture, CD4+ T cells were isolated. The vaccine recipients had no prior SARS-CoV-2 infection, with negative nucleocapsid antibodies. Each well held around 2 million PBMC cultured with about 9.9 ug/ml peptides and around 11 IU/ml IL-2. Cultures received IL-2 medium that replaced half the medium on days 3 and 7. Repertoires were generated with immunoSEQ multiplex PCR, while TCRdb's copy carries only in-frame clones and drops some. The table lists tens of thousands of clones, about four fifths of them singletons. This CDR3 has 15 amino acids. The V gene's germline CDR1 is KGHDR and CDR2 SFDVKD. Trimming cost V 2 bases and J 4 bases; bases outside gene matches: 6.

This chain links TRBV24-1 with TRBJ1-2, with 7 positions matching TRBD1. The TCR was taken from a human donor who received a COVID-19 vaccine. This material consisted of CD4+ T cells from PBMCs cultured with SARS-CoV-2 spike peptides, taken before COVID-19 vaccination. Here the CDR3 reads CATSDYRTGSYGYTF. The DNA of the CDR3 is TGTGCCACCAGTGATTACAGGACAGGAAGCTATGGCTACACCTTC.